Below, 21 T cell receptor beta chains from the same sample are listed, as sequenced in a study of shared clonotypes between healthy human individuals. Generated by immunoSEQ multiplex PCR, the TCRdb table keeps only in-frame clones and is missing some. The sample holds a few million clones, approximately 94% seen once. Sequenced material: naive CD4+ T cells sorted from blood. Subset given: CD45RA+ positively selected. These receptors all come from a man aged 18 to 30 in good health.

The chain combines TRBV10-3 with TRBJ2-7; D gene uncertain. The CDR3 length is 13 residues. Trimming removed 4 bases at V and 4 bases at J, with 11 bases between. The germline gives CDR1 ENHRY, CDR2 SYGVKD. The DNA of the CDR3 is TGTGCCATCAGTGCTCCCGAACGGTACGAGCAGTACTTC. Its translation: CAISAPERYEQYF.

The chain joins TRBV5-1 to TRBJ1-1; D gene ambiguous. The CDR3 has 13 amino acids. V shed 0 bases and J shed 3 bases, with 6 bases lying between them. The germline gives CDR1 SGHRS, CDR2 YFSETQ. CDR3 sequence reads: CASSLVQDTEAFF. CDR3 DNA sequence: TGCGCCAGCAGCTTGGTCCAGGACACTGAAGCTTTCTTT.

V usage is TRBV10-3 and J usage is TRBJ1-4; 9 bases line up with TRBD1. The V gene's germline CDR1 is ENHRY and CDR2 SYGVKD. The V and J ends lost 3 bases and 7 bases, in that order; junction bases with no gene match: 3. There are 14 residues in the CDR3. The CDR3 loop reads CAISDTGGVEKLFF. The CDR3 coding sequence is TGTGCCATCAGTGACACAGGGGGCGTTGAAAAACTGTTTTTT.

The J gene is TRBJ2-5, the V gene TRBV28; D gene unclear. The CDR3 sequence is 14 residues long. V lost 3 bases, J lost 1 base, and 9 bases lay in between. CDR1 is MDHEN and CDR2 is SYDVKM in the germline V gene. CDR3: CASSFLGSQETQYF. The CDR3, as DNA: TGTGCCAGCAGTTTCCTAGGGTCCCAAGAGACCCAGTACTTC.

The rearrangement uses TRBV7-2 and TRBJ1-5; D ambiguous. The germline V gene has CDR1 SGHTA and CDR2 FQGNSA. Trimming took 1 base from V and 5 from J, leaving 6 bases between them. CDR3 size: 13 residues. Here the CDR3 reads CASSLVRDQPQHF. The DNA of the CDR3 is TGTGCCAGCAGCTTAGTTCGGGATCAGCCCCAGCATTTT. Full variable domain (rest looked up from reference TRBV7-2 and TRBJ1-5): GAGVSQSPSNKVTEKGKDVELRCDPISGHTALYWYRQSLGQGLEFLIYFQGNSAPDKSGLPSDRFSAERTGGSVSTLTIQRTQQEDSAVYLCASSLVRDQPQHFGDGTRLSIL.

J is TRBJ2-1 and V is TRBV11-3, with 7 bases aligning to TRBD2. CDR3 size: 16 residues. Germline CDR1 and CDR2: SGHNT and YENEEA. Trimming took 5 bases from V and 0 from J; bases not matched to a gene: 7. CDR3 in amino acids: CASSLSGTSSYNEQFF. The CDR3 nucleotides are TGTGCCAGCAGCCTGAGCGGGACCAGCTCCTACAATGAGCAGTTCTTC. Full variable domain (missing parts from reference TRBV11-3 and TRBJ2-1): EAGVVQSPRYKIIEKKQPVAFWCNPISGHNTLYWYLQNLGQGPELLIRYENEEAVDDSQLPKDRFSAERLKGVDSTLKIQPAELGDSAVYLCASSLSGTSSYNEQFFGPGTRLTVL.

The chain couples TRBV16 to TRBJ2-7; TRBD1 is a possible D gene (6 bases). Germline values: CDR1 KGHSY, CDR2 FQNENV. CDR3 length: 16 residues. V shed 0 bases and J shed 6 bases, with 18 bases lying between them. The CDR3 sequence: CASSQSDLTGSFEQYF. Here the CDR3 DNA reads TGTGCCAGCAGCCAATCCGACTTGACAGGCAGCTTCGAGCAGTACTTC.

J is TRBJ2-5 and V is TRBV11-2, with unresolved D. Per the germline V gene, CDR1 is SGHAT and CDR2 is FQNNGV. Between the trimmed V and J ends, which lost 2 bases and 4 bases, there was a span of 14 bases. The CDR3 consists of 15 residues. The CDR3, as DNA: TGTGCCAGCAGCTTAAGGTCCAGGACGGGAGAGACCCAGTACTTC. Translation: CASSLRSRTGETQYF.

V and J are TRBV27 and TRBJ2-7; no clear D. Trimming took 2 bases from V and 8 from J, leaving 13 bases between them. This CDR3 has 13 amino acids. Germline values: CDR1 MNHEY, CDR2 SMNVEV (reference sequence). CDR3 sequence reads: CASSLASDAKQYF. For the CDR3, the DNA is TGTGCCAGCAGTTTAGCCTCAGACGCAAAGCAGTACTTC.

The chain has TRBV7-2 and TRBJ2-3; TRBD2 aligns across 9 bases. CDR1 is SGHTA, CDR2 FQGNSA, per germline. With 3 bases clipped from V and 0 bases from J, the junction kept 4 bases outside the gene matches. The CDR3 is 16 residues long. The CDR3 DNA sequence: TGTGCCAGCAGCTTCGTAGCGGGAGTAAGCACAGATACGCAGTATTTT. Protein sequence: CASSFVAGVSTDTQYF.

For this clone: This same CDR3 is encoded by further DNA sequences in the sample. The chain joins TRBV18 to TRBJ2-1; D not resolved. Germline CDR1 and CDR2: KGHSH and LQKENI. This CDR3 has 13 residues. Trimming shortened V by 3 bases and J by 8 bases, and 11 bases separated the two germline ends. The CDR3 region is CASSPPSVDEQFF. In nucleotides, the CDR3 is TGTGCCAGCTCACCCCCATCGGTGGATGAGCAGTTCTTC.

The chain couples TRBV6-5 to TRBJ1-3; D gene unclear. This CDR3 region has 15 residues. V was pared by 5 bases and J by 7 bases, with 18 bases between. Per germline, CDR1 MNHEY and CDR2 SVGAGI. CDR3 nucleotides: TGTGCCAGCAGTCCAAGGACCGTTGGATTCAACACCATATATTTT. Amino acid sequence: CASSPRTVGFNTIYF.

The chain recombines TRBV28 with TRBJ1-5; unclear D gene. The V gene lost 3 bases and the J gene lost 0 bases, with 6 bases spanning the gap. Germline CDR1 is MDHEN and CDR2 is SYDVKM. The CDR3 extends over 14 amino acids. The CDR3 sequence is CASSFSGSNQPQHF. In DNA, the CDR3 is TGTGCCAGCAGTTTTAGCGGTAGCAATCAGCCCCAGCATTTT.

In DNA form, the CDR3 reads TGTGCCAGCAACCCGGGACAGGGGATCTATGGCTACACCTTC. Protein sequence: CASNPGQGIYGYTF. The rearrangement links TRBV6-1 to TRBJ1-2, with 10 bases aligning to TRBD1. CDR1 is MNHNS and CDR2 is SASEGT in the germline V gene. The junction had 6 bases not matched to a gene; V was cut back by 7 bases and J by 4 bases. The CDR3 is 14 residues long.

The V call is TRBV5-1, the J call TRBJ2-1; TRBD2 aligns across 10 bases. The V gene end was trimmed by 4 bases and the J gene end by 8 bases; junction bases not matched to a gene: 6. Germline CDR1 and CDR2: SGHRS and YFSETQ. The CDR3 covers 14 residues. CDR3 nucleotides: TGCGCCAGCAGCAAGGGGCTAGCGGGAGATGAGCAGTTCTTC. It codes for CASSKGLAGDEQFF.

This clone was seen only a few times. This rearrangement joins TRBV30 to TRBJ2-1; 8 nucleotides line up with TRBD2. This CDR3 is 12 amino acids long. Germline V gives CDR1 GTSNPN, CDR2 SVGIG (reference sequence). In DNA form, the CDR3 reads TGTGTAAGCGGGGGCACCTACAATGAGCAGTTCTTC. Protein sequence: CVSGGTYNEQFF.

The V gene is TRBV30, the J gene TRBJ1-1, with 9 bases that match TRBD1. V shed 3 bases and J 5 bases; nucleotides not matched to a gene: 7. Germline values: CDR1 GTSNPN, CDR2 SVGIG (reference sequence). The CDR3 covers 14 residues. CDR3 nucleotides: TGTGCCTGGAGCTCGACAGGGGGGAGGACTGAAGCTTTCTTT. This translates into CAWSSTGGRTEAFF.

This chain uses TRBV25-1 with TRBJ2-3; 9 bases agree with TRBD2. V trimming: 3 bases; J trimming: 2 bases; junction bases outside the gene matches: 6. Germline V lookup: CDR1 MGHDK, CDR2 SYGVNS. The CDR3 loop spans 16 amino acids. CDR3 loop: CASSDGSGGPTDTQYF. CDR3 sequence (DNA): TGTGCCAGCAGTGATGGTAGCGGGGGCCCCACAGATACGCAGTATTTT. Drawing the rest from reference TRBV25-1 and TRBJ2-3, the complete variable domain is EADIYQTPRYLVIGTGKKITLECSQTMGHDKMYWYQQDPGMELHLIHYSYGVNSTEKGDLSSESTVSRIRTEHFPLTLESARPSHTSQYLCASSDGSGGPTDTQYFGPGTRLTVL.

This clone appeared a single time. The rearrangement uses TRBV28 and TRBJ1-1; D may be TRBD1 (5 bases). The CDR3 runs 12 residues. V was shortened by 7 bases and J by 7 bases, with 13 bases between the two germline ends. Germline CDR1 MDHEN, CDR2 SYDVKM. CDR3 protein: CASTEWTSEAFF. The CDR3 DNA reads TGTGCCAGCACGGAGTGGACAAGTGAAGCTTTCTTT. The full variable domain, rest sourced from reference TRBV28 and TRBJ1-1, is DVKVTQSSRYLVKRTGEKVFLECVQDMDHENMFWYRQDPGLGLRLIYFSYDVKMKEKGDIPEGYSVSREKKERFSLILESASTNQTSMYLCASTEWTSEAFFGQGTRLTVV.

V and J are TRBV4-3 and TRBJ1-2; 9 bases agree with TRBD1. The CDR3 covers 15 residues. CDR1 and CDR2 (germline): LGHNA, YSLEER. Trimming took 3 bases from V and 2 from J; bases not matched to a gene: 4. CDR3 DNA: TGCGCCAGCAGCCAGAGGGACAGGGAAAACTATGGCTACACCTTC. As protein: CASSQRDRENYGYTF.

V and J are TRBV18 and TRBJ1-4; D is undetermined. V shed 2 bases and J shed 4 bases, with 14 bases lying between them. This CDR3 is 16 amino acids long. Germline loops: CDR1 KGHSH, CDR2 LQKENI. CDR3 bases: TGTGCCAGCTCACCAAGGAAGGGTCAACTTAATGAAAAACTGTTTTTT. Translation gives CASSPRKGQLNEKLFF.